Below, one TCR beta chain is given with its context. The record originates from a study of CD8+CD57+ T cells in acquired aplastic anemia. The junction had 9 bases not matched to a gene; V was cut back by 3 bases and J by 3 bases. The CDR3 is made up of 17 amino acids. Germline CDR1 reads MGHRA; CDR2 reads YSYEKL. CD8+CD57+ cell expansion, shown by flow cytometry, had occurred in the patients selected for sequencing. CDR3 and TCR beta VDJ profiling relied on genomic DNA as the template. A single record per CDR3 protein comes from TCRdb applying MiXCR to the reads. The repertoire has 450,000 to 600,000 distinct CDR3 sequences, more than 25% of them found once; the top ten carry 0.82%.

The sample comprised sorted CD4+, CD8+, or CD8+CD57+ T cells (not recorded which) from PBMCs. The chain combines TRBV4-1 with TRBJ1-1; TRBD1 matches 11 bases. This TCR derives from a human donor with aplastic anemia. The chain's CDR3 is CASSHIGQGAMDTEAFF. CDR3 coding DNA: TGCGCCAGCAGCCATATAGGACAGGGGGCGATGGACACTGAAGCTTTCTTT.